Listed below are T cell receptor beta chains from one sample, sequenced in a study of shared clonotypes between healthy human individuals. Data came from immunoSEQ multiplex PCR; TCRdb stores just in-frame clones and leaves some out. Here the sample spans about 2.1 million clones, more than 85% being singletons. Sequencing used naive CD8+ T cells from PBMCs. The receptor source for this set is a man younger than 35 in good health. Some clones in this sample may be carry-over from other donors' samples. Both conserved end residues are part of each CDR3. D genes are given only for firm matches. For some rows the clone size is stated as once, few or many, or as a class when expanded; others skip it.

CDR3: CASSPRPLAGHEQFF
DNA: TGTGCCAGTAGTCCACGTCCTCTAGCGGGACATGAGCAGTTCTTC
V: TRBV19
J: TRBJ2-1
length: 15
size: .
D: TRBD2

CDR3: CASTKDRYGYTF
DNA: TGTGCCAGCACCAAGGACCGGTATGGCTACACCTTC
V: TRBV6-6
J: TRBJ1-2
length: 12
size: .
D: .

CDR3: CASSPLLFKNQPQHF
DNA: TGTGCCAGCAGTCCCCTTCTATTCAAAAATCAGCCCCAGCATTTT
V: TRBV27
J: TRBJ1-5
length: 15
size: .
D: .

CDR3: CASSIPTGTSSNHPSSYEQYF
DNA: TGTGCCAGCAGCATCCCAACCGGGACTAGCTCGAACCACCCGAGCTCCTACGAGCAGTACTTC
V: TRBV7-8
J: TRBJ2-7
length: 21
size: .
D: TRBD2

CDR3: CASSPITEAFF
DNA: TGTGCCAGCAGCCCGATCACTGAAGCTTTCTTT
V: TRBV7-2
J: TRBJ1-1
length: 11
size: .
D: .

CDR3: CASSSTPNTEAFF
DNA: TGTGCCAGCAGCTCGACACCGAACACTGAAGCTTTCTTT
V: TRBV7-9
J: TRBJ1-1
length: 13
size: few
D: .

CDR3: CASSNDRGPGNTIYF
DNA: TGTGCCAGCAGCAATGACAGGGGACCTGGAAACACCATATATTTT
V: TRBV6-5
J: TRBJ1-3
length: 15
size: .
D: TRBD1

CDR3: CASSSPFWVAGDNEQFF
DNA: TGTGCCAGCAGCTCCCCCTTTTGGGTTGCGGGGGACAATGAGCAGTTCTTC
V: TRBV7-9
J: TRBJ2-1
length: 17
size: .
D: TRBD2

CDR3: CASSGTPATDTQYF
DNA: TGTGCCAGCAGCGGGACCCCGGCGACAGATACGCAGTATTTT
V: TRBV5-4
J: TRBJ2-3
length: 14
size: .
D: .

CDR3: CASGPSHYGYTF
DNA: TGTGCTAGTGGTCCCTCCCACTATGGCTACACCTTC
V: TRBV12-5
J: TRBJ1-2
length: 12
size: few
D: .

CDR3: CASSRPPRTGPYEQYF
DNA: TGTGCCAGCAGCCGTCCTCCACGCACAGGGCCGTACGAGCAGTACTTC
V: TRBV28
J: TRBJ2-7
length: 16
size: .
D: .

CDR3: CASSPRAVQGLTEAFF
DNA: TGTGCCAGCAGCCCCCGCGCGGTGCAGGGTTTGACTGAAGCTTTCTTT
V: TRBV5-6
J: TRBJ1-1
length: 16
size: .
D: .

CDR3: CATSRTVNSPLHF
DNA: TGTGCCACCAGCAGGACAGTGAACTCACCCCTCCACTTT
V: TRBV15
J: TRBJ1-6
length: 13
size: .
D: .

CDR3: CASSYFQGSNTEAFF
DNA: TGTGCCAGCAGTTATTTTCAGGGGTCGAACACTGAAGCTTTCTTT
V: TRBV6-5
J: TRBJ1-1
length: 15
size: .
D: .

CDR3: CASSRTTGDNYGYTF
DNA: TGTGCCAGTAGTAGAACTACAGGTGATAACTATGGCTACACCTTC
V: TRBV19
J: TRBJ1-2
length: 15
size: once
D: .

CDR3: CASSQSEFTGGYTF
DNA: TGTGCCAGCAGCCAGTCGGAATTCACCGGGGGCTACACCTTC
V: TRBV5-5
J: TRBJ1-2
length: 14
size: .
D: .

CDR3: CASGQVYEQYF
DNA: TGTGCCAGCGGACAGGTCTACGAGCAGTACTTC
V: TRBV6-6
J: TRBJ2-7
length: 11
size: .
D: TRBD1

CDR3: CSGIRDTGELFF
DNA: TGCAGCGGTATAAGGGACACCGGGGAGCTGTTTTTT
V: TRBV29-1
J: TRBJ2-2
length: 12
size: .
D: .

CDR3: CASAPPGEGTNTEAFF
DNA: TGTGCCAGCGCCCCCCCGGGGGAGGGGACTAACACTGAAGCTTTCTTT
V: TRBV28
J: TRBJ1-1
length: 16
size: .
D: .

CDR3: CASKIGSPFPDTQYF
DNA: TGTGCCAGCAAAATAGGGAGCCCCTTCCCAGATACGCAGTATTTT
V: TRBV27
J: TRBJ2-3
length: 15
size: once
D: .

CDR3: CASSTFPDSYEQYF
DNA: TGTGCCAGCAGCACATTTCCCGATTCCTACGAGCAGTACTTC
V: TRBV27
J: TRBJ2-7
length: 14
size: once
D: .

CDR3: CASSSQGAGEEQYF
DNA: TGTGCCAGTAGTTCCCAAGGCGCAGGAGAAGAGCAGTACTTC
V: TRBV19
J: TRBJ2-7
length: 14
size: .
D: .

CDR3: CASSLGTAPRETQYF
DNA: TGCGCCAGCAGCCTCGGGACAGCCCCCCGGGAGACCCAGTACTTC
V: TRBV4-3
J: TRBJ2-5
length: 15
size: .
D: TRBD1

CDR3: CASSLKGKNEQFF
DNA: TGTGCCAGCAGCTTAAAGGGGAAGAATGAGCAGTTCTTC
V: TRBV7-9
J: TRBJ2-1
length: 13
size: .
D: .

CDR3: CASSLFAGASYEQYF
DNA: TGTGCCAGCAGCTTATTCGCGGGGGCCTCCTACGAGCAGTACTTC
V: TRBV7-8
J: TRBJ2-7
length: 15
size: .
D: .

CDR3: CASSGGETGVDGKLFF
DNA: TGTGCCAGCAGCGGAGGGGAGACAGGGGTGGATGGAAAACTGTTTTTT
V: TRBV9
J: TRBJ1-4
length: 16
size: once
D: TRBD1

CDR3: CASSLALAGPSNQPQHF
DNA: TGTGCCAGCAGCTTAGCGCTCGCAGGGCCTAGCAATCAGCCCCAGCATTTT
V: TRBV7-8
J: TRBJ1-5
length: 17
size: .
D: .

CDR3: CAISESRGANTEAFF
DNA: TGTGCCATCAGTGAGTCAAGGGGGGCGAACACTGAAGCTTTCTTT
V: TRBV10-3
J: TRBJ1-1
length: 15
size: .
D: .

CDR3: CASSLASGRTGELFF
DNA: TGTGCCAGCAGCTTAGCTAGCGGGAGGACCGGGGAGCTGTTTTTT
V: TRBV7-9
J: TRBJ2-2
length: 15
size: .
D: TRBD2

CDR3: CASHAGGPSSYNEQFF
DNA: TGTGCCAGCCATGCCGGCGGGCCGAGCTCCTACAATGAGCAGTTCTTC
V: TRBV6-4
J: TRBJ2-1
length: 16
size: .
D: .

CDR3: CASSGRTSYGYTF
DNA: TGTGCCAGTAGTGGCCGGACTTCCTATGGCTACACCTTC
V: TRBV19
J: TRBJ1-2
length: 13
size: .
D: .

CDR3: CASSLRGTGGSEQYF
DNA: TGTGCCAGCAGTTTAAGGGGGACAGGGGGTTCCGAGCAGTACTTC
V: TRBV28
J: TRBJ2-7
length: 15
size: .
D: TRBD1

CDR3: CASRGTGGLETQYF
DNA: TGTGCCAGCAGGGGGACAGGGGGCTTGGAGACCCAGTACTTC
V: TRBV28
J: TRBJ2-5
length: 14
size: once
D: TRBD1

CDR3: CASSYAWENVGELFF
DNA: TGTGCCAGTAGTTACGCGTGGGAGAACGTCGGGGAGCTGTTTTTT
V: TRBV19
J: TRBJ2-2
length: 15
size: .
D: .

CDR3: CASSPSGQGLTEAFF
DNA: TGTGCCAGCAGCCCATCGGGACAGGGGCTCACTGAAGCTTTCTTT
V: TRBV9
J: TRBJ1-1
length: 15
size: few
D: TRBD1

CDR3: CAISESGAMTYEQYF
DNA: TGTGCCATCAGTGAGTCGGGGGCGATGACCTACGAGCAGTACTTC
V: TRBV10-3
J: TRBJ2-7
length: 15
size: .
D: .

CDR3: CASSPQRDSFNYGYTF
DNA: TGTGCCAGCTCACCACAGAGGGACAGTTTTAACTATGGCTACACCTTC
V: TRBV18
J: TRBJ1-2
length: 16
size: few
D: TRBD1

CDR3: CASSDYRGPNYGYTF
DNA: TGTGCCAGCAGTGATTATAGGGGGCCAAACTATGGCTACACCTTC
V: TRBV2
J: TRBJ1-2
length: 15
size: .
D: TRBD1

CDR3: CASAGREGPDTQYF
DNA: TGTGCCAGCGCTGGGCGGGAGGGCCCCGATACGCAGTATTTT
V: TRBV6-6
J: TRBJ2-3
length: 14
size: .
D: TRBD2

CDR3: CASSEAVQFF
DNA: TGTGCCAGCAGCGAGGCGGTGCAGTTCTTC
V: TRBV7-9
J: TRBJ2-1
length: 10
size: .
D: .

CDR3: CASSKARLADSYNEQFF
DNA: TGTGCCAGCAGCAAAGCGCGGCTAGCGGACTCCTACAATGAGCAGTTCTTC
V: TRBV21-1
J: TRBJ2-1
length: 17
size: .
D: .

CDR3: CASSTDRRAYNEQFF
DNA: TGTGCCAGTAGTACGGACAGGCGAGCCTACAATGAGCAGTTCTTC
V: TRBV19
J: TRBJ2-1
length: 15
size: .
D: TRBD1

CDR3: CSVPRPSGEQFF
DNA: TGCAGCGTTCCCCGGCCTAGCGGTGAGCAGTTCTTC
V: TRBV29-1
J: TRBJ2-1
length: 12
size: .
D: TRBD2

CDR3: CAWGGGLETQYF
DNA: TGTGCCTGGGGGGGAGGTTTGGAGACCCAGTACTTC
V: TRBV30
J: TRBJ2-5
length: 12
size: .
D: .

CDR3: CASKPGLAGGSTDTQYF
DNA: TGCGCCAGCAAACCGGGACTAGCGGGAGGAAGCACAGATACGCAGTATTTT
V: TRBV4-3
J: TRBJ2-3
length: 17
size: .
D: TRBD2

CDR3: CASKQQENTEAFF
DNA: TGTGCCAGCAAACAACAGGAGAACACTGAAGCTTTCTTT
V: TRBV6-5
J: TRBJ1-1
length: 13
size: .
D: .

CDR3: CASSDQGQGLEKLFF
DNA: TGTGCCAGCAGCGACCAGGGACAGGGGCTTGAAAAACTGTTTTTT
V: TRBV9
J: TRBJ1-4
length: 15
size: .
D: TRBD1